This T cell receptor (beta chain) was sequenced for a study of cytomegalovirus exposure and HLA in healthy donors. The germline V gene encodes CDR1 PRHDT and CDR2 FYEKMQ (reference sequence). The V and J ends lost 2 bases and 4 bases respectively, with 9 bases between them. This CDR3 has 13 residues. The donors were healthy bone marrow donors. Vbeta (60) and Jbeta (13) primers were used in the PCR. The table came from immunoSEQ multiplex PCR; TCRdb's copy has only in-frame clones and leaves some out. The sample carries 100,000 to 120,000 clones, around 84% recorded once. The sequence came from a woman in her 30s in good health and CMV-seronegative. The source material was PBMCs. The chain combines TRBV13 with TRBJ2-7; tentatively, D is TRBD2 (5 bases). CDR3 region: CASSLNGEYEQYF. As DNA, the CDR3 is TGTGCCAGCAGCTTAAACGGGGAATACGAGCAGTACTTC.